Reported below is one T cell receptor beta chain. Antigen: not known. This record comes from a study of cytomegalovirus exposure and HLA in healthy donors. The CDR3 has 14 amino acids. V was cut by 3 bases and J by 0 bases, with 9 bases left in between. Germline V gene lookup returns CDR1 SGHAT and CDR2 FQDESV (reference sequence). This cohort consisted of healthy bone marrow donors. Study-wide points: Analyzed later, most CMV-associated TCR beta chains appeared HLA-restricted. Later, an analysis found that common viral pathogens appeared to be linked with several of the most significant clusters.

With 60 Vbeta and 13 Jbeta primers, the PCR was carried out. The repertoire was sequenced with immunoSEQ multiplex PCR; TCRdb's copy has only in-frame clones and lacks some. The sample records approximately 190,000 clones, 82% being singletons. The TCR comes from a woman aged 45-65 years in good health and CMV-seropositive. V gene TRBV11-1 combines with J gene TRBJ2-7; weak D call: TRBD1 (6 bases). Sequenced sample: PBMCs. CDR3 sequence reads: CASSLETGSYEQYF. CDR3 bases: TGTGCCAGCAGCTTGGAGACAGGCTCCTACGAGCAGTACTTC.